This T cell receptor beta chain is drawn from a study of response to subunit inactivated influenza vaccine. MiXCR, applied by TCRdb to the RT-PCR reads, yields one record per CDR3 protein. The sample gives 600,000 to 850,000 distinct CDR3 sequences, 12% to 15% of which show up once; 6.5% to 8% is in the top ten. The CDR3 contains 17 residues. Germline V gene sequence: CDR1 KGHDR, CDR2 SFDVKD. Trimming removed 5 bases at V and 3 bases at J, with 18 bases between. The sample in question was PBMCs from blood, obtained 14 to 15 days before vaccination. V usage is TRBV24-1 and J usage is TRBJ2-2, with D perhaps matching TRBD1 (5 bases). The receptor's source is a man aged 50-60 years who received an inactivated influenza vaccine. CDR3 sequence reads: CATSGFPSTEHTGELFF. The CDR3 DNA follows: TGTGCCACCAGTGGGTTTCCCTCGACAGAGCACACCGGGGAGCTGTTTTTT.